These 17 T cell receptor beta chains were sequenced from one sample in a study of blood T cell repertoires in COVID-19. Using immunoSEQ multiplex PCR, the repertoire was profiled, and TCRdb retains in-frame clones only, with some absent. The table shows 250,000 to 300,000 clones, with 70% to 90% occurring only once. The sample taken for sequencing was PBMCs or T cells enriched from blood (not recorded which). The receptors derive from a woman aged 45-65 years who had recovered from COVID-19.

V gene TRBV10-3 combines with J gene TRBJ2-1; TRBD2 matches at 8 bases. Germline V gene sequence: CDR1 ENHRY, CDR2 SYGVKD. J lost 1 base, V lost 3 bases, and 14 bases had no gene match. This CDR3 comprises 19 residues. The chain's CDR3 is CAISDLGRGLGESYNEQFF. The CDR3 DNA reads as TGTGCCATCAGTGACCTGGGACGGGGACTAGGTGAATCCTACAATGAGCAGTTCTTC.

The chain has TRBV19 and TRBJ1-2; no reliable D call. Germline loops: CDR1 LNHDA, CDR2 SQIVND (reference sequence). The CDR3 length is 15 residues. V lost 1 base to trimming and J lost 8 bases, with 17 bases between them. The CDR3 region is CASSIAGGLGGGYTF. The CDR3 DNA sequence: TGTGCCAGTAGTATAGCGGGTGGCCTTGGTGGGGGCTACACCTTC.

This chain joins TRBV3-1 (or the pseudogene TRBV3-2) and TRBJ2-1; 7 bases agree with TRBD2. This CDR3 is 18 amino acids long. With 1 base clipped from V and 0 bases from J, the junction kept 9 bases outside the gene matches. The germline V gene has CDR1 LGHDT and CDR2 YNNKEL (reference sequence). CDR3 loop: CASSQGLAELSSYNEQFF. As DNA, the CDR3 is TGTGCCAGCAGCCAAGGGCTAGCGGAGTTATCCTCCTACAATGAGCAGTTCTTC.

CDR3 DNA: TGTGCCAGCAGCCCATTGGTTCTCAGGGCCCGCTCTGGAAACACCATATATTTT. Translating it yields CASSPLVLRARSGNTIYF. This chain uses TRBV7-9 with TRBJ1-3; D is perhaps TRBD1 (5 bases). V was shortened by 5 bases and J by 0 bases, with 20 bases between the two germline ends. Germline V lookup: CDR1 SEHNR, CDR2 FQNEAQ (reference sequence). This CDR3 has 18 amino acids.

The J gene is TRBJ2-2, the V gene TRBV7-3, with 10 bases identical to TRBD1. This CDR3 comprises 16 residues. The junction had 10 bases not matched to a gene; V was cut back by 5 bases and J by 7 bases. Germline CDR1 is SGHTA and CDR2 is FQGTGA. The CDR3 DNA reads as TGTGCCAGCAGCCGACAGGGGGCTCGGTTGGGCGGGGAGCTGTTTTTT. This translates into CASSRQGARLGGELFF.

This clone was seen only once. CDR3 DNA: TGTGCCAGCAGCTTAGGGACTTCCTACGAGCAGTACTTC. This gives the protein CASSLGTSYEQYF. This chain uses TRBV11-2 with TRBJ2-7; weak D call: TRBD2 (5 bases). V was trimmed by 1 base and J by 1 base, leaving 5 bases between them. The CDR3 contains 13 residues. CDR1 and CDR2 from the germline V gene are SGHAT and FQNNGV. Complete variable domain (other parts from reference TRBV11-2 and TRBJ2-7): EAGVAQSPRYKIIEKRQSVAFWCNPISGHATLYWYQQILGQGPKLLIQFQNNGVVDDSQLPKDRFSAERLKGVDSTLKIQPAKLEDSAVYLCASSLGTSYEQYFGPGTRLTVT.

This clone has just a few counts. CDR3 in amino acids: CASRKPGQGTDTQYF. CDR3 nucleotide sequence: TGCGCCAGCAGAAAACCGGGACAGGGCACAGATACGCAGTATTTT. This chain links TRBV5-1 with TRBJ2-3; 8 positions agree with TRBD1. Trimming at V came to 5 bases and at J to 1 base, leaving 6 bases not matched to a gene. This CDR3 region has 15 residues. Germline lookup yields CDR1 SGHRS and CDR2 YFSETQ.

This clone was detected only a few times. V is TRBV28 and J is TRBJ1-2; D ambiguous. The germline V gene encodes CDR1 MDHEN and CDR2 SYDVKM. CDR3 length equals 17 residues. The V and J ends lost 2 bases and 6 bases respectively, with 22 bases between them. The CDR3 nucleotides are TGTGCCAGCAGTTTACCCCAGGCGGGCGCTGGTGTCGATGGCTACACCTTC. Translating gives CASSLPQAGAGVDGYTF.

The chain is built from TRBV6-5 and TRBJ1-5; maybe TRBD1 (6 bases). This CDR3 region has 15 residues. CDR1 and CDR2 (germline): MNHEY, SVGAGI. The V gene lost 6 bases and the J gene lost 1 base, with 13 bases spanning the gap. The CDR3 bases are TGTGCCAGCAGCCAGGGGTTGGCGAGCAATCAGCCCCAGCATTTT. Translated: CASSQGLASNQPQHF.

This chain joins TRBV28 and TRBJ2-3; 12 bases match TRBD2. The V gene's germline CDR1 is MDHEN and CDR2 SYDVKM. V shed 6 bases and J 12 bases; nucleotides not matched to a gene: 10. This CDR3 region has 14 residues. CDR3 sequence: CASRGPSGRADQYF. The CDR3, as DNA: TGTGCCAGCAGGGGGCCTAGCGGGAGGGCCGATCAGTATTTT.

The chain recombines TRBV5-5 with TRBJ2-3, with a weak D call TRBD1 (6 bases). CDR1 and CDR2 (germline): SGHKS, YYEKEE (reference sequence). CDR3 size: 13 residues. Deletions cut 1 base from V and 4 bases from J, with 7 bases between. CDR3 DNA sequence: TGTGCCAGCAGCTTGTCAGGGGCAGATACGCAGTATTTT. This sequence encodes CASSLSGADTQYF.

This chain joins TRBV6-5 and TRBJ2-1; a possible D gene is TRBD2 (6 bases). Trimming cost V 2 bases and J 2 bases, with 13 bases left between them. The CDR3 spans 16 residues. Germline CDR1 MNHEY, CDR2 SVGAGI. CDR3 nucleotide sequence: TGTGCCAGCAGTTACGGGAAGCGGGTACCCTACAATGAGCAGTTCTTC. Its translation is CASSYGKRVPYNEQFF.

This CDR3 is CASSPARGISGNTIYF. CDR3 coding DNA: TGTGCCAGCTCACCAGCGCGCGGTATCTCTGGAAACACCATATATTTT. The rearrangement uses TRBV18 and TRBJ1-3; D uncertain. CDR3 size: 16 residues. V lost 2 bases and J lost 0, with 11 bases in between. Germline V gene data show CDR1 as KGHSH and CDR2 as LQKENI.

The CDR3 DNA reads as TGTGCCAGCAGTCCTCCGACAGACTATGGCTACACCTTC. Protein product: CASSPPTDYGYTF. V is TRBV12-3 or TRBV12-4 and J is TRBJ1-2; tentatively, D is TRBD1 (5 bases). The CDR3 length is 13 residues. V was cut by 5 bases and J by 3 bases, with 10 bases left in between.

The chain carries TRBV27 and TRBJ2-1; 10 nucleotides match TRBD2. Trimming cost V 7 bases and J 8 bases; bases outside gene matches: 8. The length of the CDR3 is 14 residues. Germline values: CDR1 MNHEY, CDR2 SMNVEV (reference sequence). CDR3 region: CASKEREGPDEQFF. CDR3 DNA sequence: TGTGCCAGCAAGGAGCGGGAGGGCCCGGATGAGCAGTTCTTC.

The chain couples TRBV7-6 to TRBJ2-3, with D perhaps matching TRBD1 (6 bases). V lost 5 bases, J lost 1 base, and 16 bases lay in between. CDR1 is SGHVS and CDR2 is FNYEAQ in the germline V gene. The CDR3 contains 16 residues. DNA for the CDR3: TGTGCCAGCAGCCAGGGGACAAGGAGTCGCACAGATACGCAGTATTTT. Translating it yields CASSQGTRSRTDTQYF.

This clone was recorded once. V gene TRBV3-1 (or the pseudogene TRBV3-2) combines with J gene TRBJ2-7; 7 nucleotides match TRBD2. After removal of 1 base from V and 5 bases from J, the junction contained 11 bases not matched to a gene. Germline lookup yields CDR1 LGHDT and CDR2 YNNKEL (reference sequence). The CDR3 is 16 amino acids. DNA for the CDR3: TGTGCCAGCAGCCAAGTTAGGTCGGGAGGAATCCACGAGCAGTACTTC. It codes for CASSQVRSGGIHEQYF.